The 8 T cell receptor beta chains reported below all come from one sample, sequenced in a study of chemoradiotherapy in HPV16-positive cancers. TCRdb's copy holds only in-frame clones and misses some; the assay was immunoSEQ multiplex PCR. The sample yields roughly 9,000 clones, around 72% seen once. The sequenced sample was tumor tissue, obtained from a patient who underwent chemoradiotherapy. All receptors derive from a human donor with HPV-associated anogenital cancer.

This chain connects TRBV6-1 to TRBJ1-1; D gene ambiguous. The CDR3 sequence is 13 residues long. The V and J ends lost 7 bases and 2 bases respectively, with 11 bases between them. Looked up from germline, CDR1 is MNHNS and CDR2 is SASEGT. The CDR3 sequence: CASTVGLNTEAFF. The CDR3 coding sequence is TGTGCCAGCACCGTGGGCCTTAACACTGAAGCTTTCTTT.

The chain has TRBV10-3 and TRBJ1-3; D might be TRBD1 (5 bases). The V end was cut by 6 bases, the J end by 0 bases, with 21 bases between. The CDR3 totals 18 residues. Germline lookup yields CDR1 ENHRY and CDR2 SYGVKD. CDR3 protein: CAISEGPKGVSSGNTIYF. CDR3 nucleotides: TGTGCCATCAGCGAGGGACCGAAAGGGGTTAGCTCTGGAAACACCATATATTTT.

The chain links TRBV4-3 to TRBJ1-2, with D uncertain. Trimming pared 4 bases from V and 4 bases from J, leaving 13 bases between. The CDR3 contains 14 residues. In germline, CDR1 is LGHNA, CDR2 YSLEER. The CDR3 sequence: CASSPPRIGYGYTF. CDR3 nucleotide sequence: TGCGCCAGCAGCCCTCCCCGGATTGGCTATGGCTACACCTTC.

V and J are TRBV7-8 and TRBJ2-2; a possible D gene is TRBD2 (5 bases). Germline assignment: CDR1 SGHVS and CDR2 FQNEAQ. This CDR3 is built from 15 residues. Trimming left V 5 bases short and J 3 bases short, with 13 bases between. In nucleotides, the CDR3 is TGTGCCAGCAGCCCGCGAGGGCGAGACACCGGGGAGCTGTTTTTT. Protein product: CASSPRGRDTGELFF.

The chain has TRBV9 and TRBJ1-1, with a weak D call TRBD1 (5 bases). Trimming took off 0 bases at V and 3 bases at J, with 12 bases between the two ends. The CDR3 contains 15 residues. In germline, CDR1 is SGDLS, CDR2 YYNGEE. The CDR3, as DNA: TGTGCCAGCAGCGTAGGGCCGGGGCATCACACTGAAGCTTTCTTT. Amino acid sequence: CASSVGPGHHTEAFF.

The chain links TRBV7-2 to TRBJ1-3; D perhaps matches TRBD1 (5 bases). V was clipped by 3 bases and J by 0 bases, with 12 bases between them. The length of the CDR3 is 16 residues. Germline V lookup: CDR1 SGHTA, CDR2 FQGNSA. The CDR3 region has the DNA TGTGCCAGCAGCTTGTCCAGGGCCGGCTCTGGAAACACCATATATTTT. It translates to CASSLSRAGSGNTIYF.

This clone was detected only a few times. The V gene is TRBV27, the J gene TRBJ2-3; D remains ambiguous. CDR1 MNHEY and CDR2 SMNVEV come from the germline V gene (reference sequence). Trimming left V 4 bases short and J 0 bases short, with 5 bases between. The CDR3 has 13 residues. The CDR3 DNA is TGTGCCAGCAGTTCCGTAAGCACAGATACGCAGTATTTT. Encoded protein: CASSSVSTDTQYF.

V and J are TRBV7-2 and TRBJ2-5; weak D call: TRBD1 (6 bases). V lost 5 bases and J lost 5, with 15 bases in between. The CDR3 is 14 residues long. From germline, CDR1 is SGHTA and CDR2 FQGNSA. The CDR3: CASSLTGLVETQYF. The CDR3 region has the DNA TGTGCCAGCAGCCTAACAGGGTTGGTGGAGACCCAGTACTTC.